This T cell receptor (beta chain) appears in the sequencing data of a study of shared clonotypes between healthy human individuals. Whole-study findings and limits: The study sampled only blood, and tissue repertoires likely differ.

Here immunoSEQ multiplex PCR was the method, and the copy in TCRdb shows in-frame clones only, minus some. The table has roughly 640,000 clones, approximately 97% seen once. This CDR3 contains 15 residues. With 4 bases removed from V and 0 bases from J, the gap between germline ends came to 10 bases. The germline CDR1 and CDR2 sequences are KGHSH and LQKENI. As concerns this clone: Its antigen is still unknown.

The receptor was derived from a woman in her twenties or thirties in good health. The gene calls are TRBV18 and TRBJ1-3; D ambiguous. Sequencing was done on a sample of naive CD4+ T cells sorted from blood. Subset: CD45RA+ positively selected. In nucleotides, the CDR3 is TGTGCCAGCTCACGGACCGCGAGCTCTGGAAACACCATATATTTT. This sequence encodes CASSRTASSGNTIYF. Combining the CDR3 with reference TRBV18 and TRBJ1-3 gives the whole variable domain NAGVMQNPRHLVRRRGQEARLRCSPMKGHSHVYWYRQLPEEGLKFMVYLQKENIIDESGMPKERFSAEFPKEGPSILRIQQVVRGDSAAYFCASSRTASSGNTIYFGEGSWLTVV.